The 25 T cell receptor beta chains below come from one sample, sequenced in a study of blood T cell repertoires in COVID-19. Clones were sequenced by immunoSEQ multiplex PCR, and TCRdb holds only the in-frame ones, with some missing. The sample consists of 80,000 to 95,000 clones, roughly 76% of them appearing once. Sequenced sample: peripheral blood. All receptors derive from a man at least 80 years old with COVID-19, enrolled during active disease.

This chain uses TRBV7-3 with TRBJ2-1; D perhaps matches TRBD2 (6 bases). The V end was cut by 5 bases, the J end by 6 bases, with 14 bases between. Germline V gene data show CDR1 as SGHTA and CDR2 as FQGTGA. The CDR3 runs to 14 residues. The CDR3 sequence: CASSPPGTPNEQFF. The DNA of the CDR3 is TGTGCCAGCAGCCCTCCCGGGACTCCCAATGAGCAGTTCTTC.

This chain connects TRBV6-4 to TRBJ1-5, with 7 bases lining up with TRBD1. The trim removed 7 bases at V and 8 bases at J, leaving 8 bases unmatched. The CDR3 spans 13 residues. CDR1 and CDR2 (germline): MRHNA, SNTAGT. The CDR3 reads CASMGQGGEPQHF. CDR3 DNA: TGTGCCAGCATGGGGCAGGGGGGCGAGCCCCAGCATTTT.

The chain has TRBV5-1 and TRBJ2-2; TRBD1 matches 9 bases. Germline CDR1 reads SGHRS; CDR2 reads YFSETQ. The V and J ends lost 4 bases and 3 bases, in that order; junction bases with no gene match: 4. The CDR3 length is 15 residues. CDR3 sequence (DNA): TGCGCCAGCAGCAGGGACAGGGCCGACACCGGGGAGCTGTTTTTT. It codes for CASSRDRADTGELFF. Drawing the rest from reference TRBV5-1 and TRBJ2-2, the complete variable domain is KAGVTQTPRYLIKTRGQQVTLSCSPISGHRSVSWYQQTPGQGLQFLFEYFSETQRNKGNFPGRFSGRQFSNSRSEMNVSTLELGDSALYLCASSRDRADTGELFFGEGSRLTVL.

The table lists this clone with a few counts. The chain employs TRBV5-3 and TRBJ2-7, with unresolved D. TRBV5-3 is noted as an ORF with a role that remains uncertain. V lost 2 bases and J lost 4, with 7 bases in between. The CDR3 is made up of 12 amino acids. DNA of the CDR3: TGTGCCAGAAGCTTTGCGATTTACGAGCAGTACTTC. It translates to CARSFAIYEQYF.

This clone occurred a few times. The V and J genes are TRBV30 and TRBJ2-1; 7 bases match TRBD1. Trimming removed 1 base from V and 11 bases from J; junction bases left unmatched: 5. The CDR3 runs to 12 residues. The V gene's germline CDR1 is GTSNPN and CDR2 SVGIG (reference sequence). The CDR3: CAWSATTGKQFF. CDR3 in DNA: TGTGCCTGGAGTGCAACGACAGGGAAGCAGTTCTTC.

This chain connects TRBV5-1 to TRBJ1-1; D may be TRBD1 (5 bases). Germline V gene lookup returns CDR1 SGHRS and CDR2 YFSETQ. There are 14 residues in the CDR3. Deletions cut 3 bases from V and 1 base from J, with 10 bases between. As DNA, the CDR3 is TGCGCCAGCAGCTCGGGACTCCCGAACACTGAAGCTTTCTTT. Protein sequence: CASSSGLPNTEAFF.

The V and J genes are TRBV20-1 and TRBJ1-1, with TRBD1 matching over 7 bases. J gave up 10 bases and V 3 bases, and 8 bases lay outside the gene matches. Per the germline V gene, CDR1 is DFQATT and CDR2 is SNEGSKA (reference sequence). The CDR3 length is 12 residues. The CDR3 loop is CSASERDRRAFF. The CDR3 DNA reads TGCAGTGCTAGTGAAAGGGACAGAAGAGCTTTCTTT.

The gene calls are TRBV3-1 (or the pseudogene TRBV3-2) and TRBJ2-7; D is ambiguous. Germline CDR1 is LGHDT and CDR2 is YNNKEL (reference sequence). The V gene lost 0 bases and the J gene lost 3 bases, with 3 bases spanning the gap. The CDR3 contains 12 residues. Here the CDR3 DNA reads TGTGCCAGCAGCCAAGACAGCTACGAGCAGTACTTC. It encodes CASSQDSYEQYF.

This clone was counted a single time. The chain employs TRBV6-5 and TRBJ1-1; possible D gene TRBD1, 5 bases. Germline CDR1 and CDR2: MNHEY and SVGAGI. V was pared by 11 bases and J by 3 bases, with 16 bases between. This CDR3 has 13 residues. The CDR3, as DNA: TGTGCCGCTGCGGGGCGGAGGGACACTGAAGCTTTCTTT. Translating it yields CAAAGRRDTEAFF.

This clone came up once. The V call is TRBV5-8, the J call TRBJ1-3; D not resolved. Germline V gives CDR1 SGHTS, CDR2 YDEGEE. The V end lost 6 bases, the J end lost 0 bases, and 13 bases lay between the germline ends. CDR3 length: 15 residues. The CDR3 bases are TGTGCCAGCACCGAGGAGGTCTACTCTGGAAACACCATATATTTT. Translation gives CASTEEVYSGNTIYF.

The chain is built from TRBV19 and TRBJ2-2; TRBD1 aligns across 10 bases. This CDR3 has 16 amino acids. The V gene end was trimmed by 4 bases and the J gene end by 4 bases; junction bases not matched to a gene: 6. Germline V gives CDR1 LNHDA, CDR2 SQIVND (reference sequence). The CDR3 DNA follows: TGTGCCAGTAGTACCCGGACAGGGGGGGGCACCGGGGAGCTGTTTTTT. Amino acids: CASSTRTGGGTGELFF.

The table lists this clone with a few counts. In DNA, the CDR3 is TGTGCCAGCAGCACTTACAGGGTGTCTTCCTACAATGAGCAGTTCTTC. It specifies CASSTYRVSSYNEQFF. V and J are TRBV7-8 and TRBJ2-1; D perhaps matches TRBD1 (6 bases). The CDR3 covers 16 residues. The V gene's germline CDR1 is SGHVS and CDR2 FQNEAQ. Deletions cut 5 bases from V and 1 base from J, with 15 bases between.

The V call is TRBV13, the J call TRBJ2-1, with 7 bases matching TRBD2. The J segment lost 3 bases and the V segment lost 3 bases, leaving 8 bases of the junction unmatched. The CDR3 spans 16 residues. Per germline, CDR1 PRHDT and CDR2 FYEKMQ (reference sequence). The CDR3 loop reads CASSFSGTGGYNEQFF. CDR3 coding DNA: TGTGCCAGCAGCTTTTCGGGAACGGGGGGCTACAATGAGCAGTTCTTC. The full variable domain, its missing parts supplied by reference TRBV13 and TRBJ2-1, is AAGVIQSPRHLIKEKRETATLKCYPIPRHDTVYWYQQGPGQDPQFLISFYEKMQSDKGSIPDRFSAQQFSDYHSELNMSSLELGDSALYFCASSFSGTGGYNEQFFGPGTRLTVL.

The chain combines TRBV19 with TRBJ1-5; 11 bases match TRBD1. This CDR3 spans 16 amino acids. V gave up 4 bases and J gave up 3 bases; unmatched junction bases: 5. The germline V gene encodes CDR1 LNHDA and CDR2 SQIVND (reference sequence). This chain's CDR3 is CASSTGQGANNQPQHF. The CDR3 DNA is TGTGCCAGTAGTACCGGACAGGGGGCGAACAATCAGCCCCAGCATTTT.

This clone was found many times. The rearrangement joins TRBV7-2 to TRBJ2-7, with 7 bases aligning to TRBD1. CDR1 SGHTA and CDR2 FQGNSA come from the germline V gene. V shed 1 base, J shed 2 bases, and the junction held 11 bases outside the gene matches. CDR3 length: 17 amino acids. Written as DNA, the CDR3 is TGTGCCAGCAGCTTAGTTTCCGGGACAGCCGAGGCCTACGAGCAGTACTTC. Translation gives CASSLVSGTAEAYEQYF.

The chain uses TRBV2 and TRBJ1-5, with 7 bases that match TRBD1. Trimming at V came to 5 bases and at J to 3 bases, leaving 4 bases not matched to a gene. Germline V lookup: CDR1 SNHLY, CDR2 FYNNEI. The CDR3 has 14 amino acids. In DNA form, the CDR3 reads TGTGCCAGCAGTAGGGACAGATACAATCAGCCCCAGCATTTT. Its protein product is CASSRDRYNQPQHF.

The V call is TRBV15, the J call TRBJ2-7; 9 bases map to TRBD1. Germline CDR1 is LNHNV and CDR2 is YYDKDF (reference sequence). V lost 0 bases, J lost 2 bases, and 5 bases stayed unmatched. This CDR3 is built from 16 residues. The chain's CDR3 is CATSRDRGQGTYEQYF. In DNA form, the CDR3 reads TGTGCCACCAGCAGAGATAGGGGACAGGGTACCTACGAGCAGTACTTC.

This chain uses TRBV4-2 with TRBJ1-2, with 7 bases identical to TRBD1. The CDR3 has 15 residues. The germline gives CDR1 LGHNA, CDR2 YNFKEQ. V lost 0 bases and J lost 7; bases outside the gene matches: 8. The CDR3 DNA is TGTGCCAGCAGCCAAGACCCCGGGACAGTTAGTGGCTACACCTTC. This translates into CASSQDPGTVSGYTF.

This sequence joins TRBV18 and TRBJ1-5; D unclear. In germline, CDR1 is KGHSH, CDR2 LQKENI. CDR3 length: 14 residues. With 2 bases removed from V and 2 bases from J, the gap between germline ends came to 7 bases. CDR3 loop: CASSPLGGNQPQHF. CDR3 bases: TGTGCCAGCTCACCATTGGGAGGCAATCAGCCCCAGCATTTT.

As for this clone: Likely a read error: the CDR3 ends without its conserved phenylalanine or tryptophan. The limits of the CDR3 on the DNA are not certain, so only TCRdb's listed CDR3 is given. The chain carries TRBV7-2 and TRBJ2-3; the table calls TRBD2, which could not be checked here. CDR1 is SGHTA and CDR2 is FQGNSA in the germline V gene. The CDR3 is 12 amino acids in total, end residues counted. The CDR3 reads CASSSIKVGLAV.

This chain connects TRBV9 to TRBJ1-1; the D gene is possibly TRBD1 (6 bases). The V end was cut by 2 bases, the J end by 11 bases, with 22 bases between. Per the germline V gene, CDR1 is SGDLS and CDR2 is YYNGEE. The CDR3 has 15 amino acids. Here the CDR3 reads CASSVNAGTTKRAFF. In nucleotides, the CDR3 is TGTGCCAGCAGCGTCAACGCTGGGACAACGAAGAGGGCTTTCTTT.

The chain has TRBV11-2 and TRBJ1-6, with TRBD1 as a possible D gene (5 bases). The CDR3 contains 17 residues. In germline, CDR1 is SGHAT, CDR2 FQNNGV. Trimming stripped 5 bases from V and 3 bases from J, with 17 bases between. The chain's CDR3 is CASSDRVRGFYNSPLHF. In DNA, the CDR3 is TGTGCCAGCAGCGATAGGGTTAGGGGTTTCTATAATTCACCCCTCCACTTT.

The J gene is TRBJ2-7, the V gene TRBV14, with D tentatively TRBD1 (6 bases). CDR3 length: 16 residues. Germline CDR1 is SGHDN and CDR2 is FVKESK. V lost 4 bases and J 0 bases, leaving 16 bases between the germline ends. The CDR3 DNA follows: TGTGCCAGCAGCCCCCATGGCCAGGGGTTCTCCTACGAGCAGTACTTC. Encoded protein: CASSPHGQGFSYEQYF.

This clone turned up a few times. The rearrangement uses TRBV30 and TRBJ2-2; perhaps TRBD2 as D (5 bases). V lost 0 bases, J lost 6 bases, and 11 bases lay in between. The germline gives CDR1 GTSNPN, CDR2 SVGIG (reference sequence). CDR3 length equals 14 residues. CDR3 protein: CAWSVLVRSGELFF. Here the CDR3 DNA reads TGTGCCTGGAGTGTACTAGTCAGGTCCGGGGAGCTGTTTTTT. The entire variable domain, with the rest obtained from reference TRBV30 and TRBJ2-2, is as follows: SQTIHQWPATLVQPVGSPLSLECTVEGTSNPNLYWYRQAAGRGLQLLFYSVGIGQISSEVPQNLSASRPQDRQFILSSKKLLLSDSGFYLCAWSVLVRSGELFFGEGSRLTVL.

This clone was observed a handful of times. The gene calls are TRBV7-3 and TRBJ2-5, with 8 nucleotides matching TRBD2. This CDR3 spans 17 amino acids. Germline trimming cut 2 bases from V and 5 bases from J; bases unmatched to any gene: 13. The germline CDR1 and CDR2 sequences are SGHTA and FQGTGA. Here the CDR3 reads CASSLRPGGGRAETQYF. As DNA, the CDR3 is TGTGCCAGCAGCTTACGGCCCGGCGGGGGGCGGGCGGAGACCCAGTACTTC.